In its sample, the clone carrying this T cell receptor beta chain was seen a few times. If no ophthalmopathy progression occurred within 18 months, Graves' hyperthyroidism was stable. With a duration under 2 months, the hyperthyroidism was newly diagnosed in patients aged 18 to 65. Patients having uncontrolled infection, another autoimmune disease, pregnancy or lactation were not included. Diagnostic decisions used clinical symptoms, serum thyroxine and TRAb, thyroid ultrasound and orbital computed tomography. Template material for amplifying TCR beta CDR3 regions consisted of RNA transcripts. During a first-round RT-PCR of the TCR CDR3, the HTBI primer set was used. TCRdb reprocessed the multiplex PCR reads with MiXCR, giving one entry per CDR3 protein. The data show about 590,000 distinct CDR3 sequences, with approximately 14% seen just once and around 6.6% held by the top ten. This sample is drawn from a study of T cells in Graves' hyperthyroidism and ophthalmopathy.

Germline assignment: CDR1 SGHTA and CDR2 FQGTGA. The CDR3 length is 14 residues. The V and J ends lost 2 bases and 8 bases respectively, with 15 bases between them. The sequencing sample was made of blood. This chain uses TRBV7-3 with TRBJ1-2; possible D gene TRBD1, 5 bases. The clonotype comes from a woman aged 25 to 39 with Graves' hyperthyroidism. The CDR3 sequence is CASSLDNNRDGYTF. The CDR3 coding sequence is TGTGCCAGCAGCTTAGACAACAACCGGGACGGCTACACCTTC. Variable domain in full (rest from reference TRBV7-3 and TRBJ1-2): GAGVSQTPSNKVTEKGKYVELRCDPISGHTALYWYRQSLGQGPEFLIYFQGTGAADDSGLPNDRFFAVRPEGSVSTLKIQRTERGDSAVYLCASSLDNNRDGYTFGSGTRLTVV.